One and the same sample provided the 2 T cell receptor beta chains below, sequenced in a study of cytomegalovirus exposure and HLA in healthy donors. Amplification used 60 Vbeta primers and 13 Jbeta primers. Produced via immunoSEQ multiplex PCR; TCRdb's table is partial and in-frame only. The data show 120,000 or so clones, over 70% seen once. Sequencing input: PBMCs. Every receptor here comes from a woman between 45 and 65 years old in good health and CMV-seronegative.

This clone has only a few counts. The chain is built from TRBV11-3 and TRBJ1-5; D possibly corresponds to TRBD1 (5 bases). The CDR3 loop spans 15 amino acids. V dropped 4 bases and J dropped 4 bases, with 14 bases sitting between them. Germline values: CDR1 SGHNT, CDR2 YENEEA. CDR3 in amino acids: CASSSVQGSNQPQHF. In DNA form, the CDR3 reads TGTGCCAGCAGCTCGGTTCAGGGTTCGAATCAGCCCCAGCATTTT.

The genes are TRBV4-1 and TRBJ1-1; D ambiguous. V was pared by 1 base and J by 5 bases, with 14 bases between. This CDR3 spans 15 amino acids. Per germline, CDR1 MGHRA and CDR2 YSYEKL. The CDR3 region is CASSQVPEPMTEAFF. In DNA, the CDR3 is TGCGCCAGCAGCCAAGTGCCCGAACCTATGACTGAAGCTTTCTTT.